This T cell receptor beta chain was sequenced in a study of glioma-infiltrating T cells after dendritic cell vaccination. Findings of the study overall: Higher pretreatment TIL content predicted longer progression-free time and survival.

Trimming removed 5 bases from V and 5 bases from J; junction bases left unmatched: 4. There are 13 residues in the CDR3. Germline CDR1 MNHNS, CDR2 SASEGT. Primers: 60 V beta forward and 13 J beta reverse. This table comes from immunoSEQ multiplex PCR, and its TCRdb copy is limited to in-frame clones, with some not included. Of 99,000 or so clones listed, 65% to 85% are singletons. Points on this clone: Its antigen is still unknown.

Documented time point: after dendritic cell vaccination, including at tumor progression/relapse. Only patients with spare fresh-frozen tumor and over two years of follow-up were included. No glioblastoma patient carried an isocitrate dehydrogenase mutation. This chain uses TRBV6-1 with TRBJ2-5, with 8 positions matching TRBD1. The sequence derives from a human donor with glioblastoma. The material sequenced was blood, taken after dendritic cell vaccination. The CDR3 DNA is TGTGCCAGCAGTCGGACAGGGTGGGAGACCCAGTACTTC. Encoded protein: CASSRTGWETQYF.